This is a list of T cell receptor beta chains from one sample in a study of early T cells in non-severe SARS-CoV-2 infection. TCRdb independently ran MiXCR on the 5' RACE reads; one entry per CDR3 protein. This sample has about 50,000 distinct CDR3 sequences; roughly 6.2% occur once, and the top ten carry around 7%. The sequencing used whole blood, collected at baseline. The receptor source for this set is an adult who was a healthcare worker with PCR-confirmed SARS-CoV-2 infection or an uninfected control (not recorded which). CDR3s include the opening cysteine and the closing phenylalanine or tryptophan. D genes are given only for firm matches. Some rows mark clone size as missing; the rest say once, few, many or name a class of expanded clone.

clone size | J gene | CDR3 length | D gene | V gene | CDR3 protein | CDR3 DNA
many | TRBJ2-7 | 13 | - | TRBV6-2/TRBV6-3 | CASKGLNRNEQYF | TGTGCCAGCAAGGGCCTAAACCGGAACGAGCAGTACTTC
few | TRBJ1-2 | 13 | - | TRBV7-8 | CASSLGGNYGYTF | TGTGCCAGCAGCTTAGGGGGGAACTATGGCTACACCTTC
many | TRBJ2-2 | 17 | TRBD1 | TRBV4-3 | CASSRGTGGINTGELFF | TGCGCCAGCAGCCGAGGGACAGGAGGGATTAACACCGGGGAGCTGTTTTTT
many | TRBJ2-1 | 13 | - | TRBV10-1 | CASSRGSYNEQFF | TGCGCCAGCAGCAGGGGTTCCTACAATGAGCAGTTCTTC
many | TRBJ1-5 | 12 | - | TRBV20-1 | CSAEIGNQPQHF | TGCAGTGCCGAGATTGGTAATCAGCCCCAGCATTTT
- | TRBJ2-1 | 15 | TRBD2 | TRBV7-9 | CASSPRPLANNEQFF | TGTGCCAGCAGCCCCCGCCCACTAGCGAACAATGAGCAGTTCTTC
few | TRBJ2-7 | 16 | TRBD2 | TRBV5-1 | CASSTGLAGGYHEQYF | TGCGCCAGCAGCACGGGACTAGCGGGAGGGTACCACGAGCAGTACTTC
many | TRBJ2-3 | 17 | - | TRBV6-2/TRBV6-3 | CASSAWGRWGRTDTQYF | TGTGCCAGCAGCGCCTGGGGCCGGTGGGGAAGGACAGATACGCAGTATTTT
many | TRBJ2-4 | 13 | TRBD1 | TRBV20-1 | CSGKGQGKNIQYF | TGCAGTGGGAAGGGACAGGGCAAAAACATTCAGTACTTC
many | TRBJ1-4 | 16 | TRBD1 | TRBV3-1 | CASSRHQGAGGEKLFF | TGTGCCAGCAGCCGCCATCAGGGGGCAGGAGGCGAAAAACTGTTTTTT
- | TRBJ2-7 | 14 | TRBD2 | TRBV28 | CASRLAGGPNEQYF | TGTGCCAGCAGACTAGCGGGAGGCCCCAACGAGCAGTACTTC
- | TRBJ2-1 | 15 | TRBD2 | TRBV5-1 | CASSLAGKRENEQFF | TGCGCCAGCAGCTTGGCCGGTAAGCGGGAGAATGAGCAGTTCTTC
medium-sized | TRBJ2-7 | 12 | - | TRBV11-2 | CASSLTRNEQYF | TGTGCCAGCAGCCTTACTAGGAACGAGCAGTACTTC
medium-sized | TRBJ2-1 | 12 | - | TRBV19 | CASSIPYNEQFF | TGTGCCAGTAGTATCCCGTACAATGAGCAGTTCTTC
many | TRBJ2-5 | 15 | - | TRBV29-1 | CSIKVQDRAQETQYF | TGCAGCATCAAGGTGCAAGACAGAGCTCAAGAGACCCAGTACTTC
- | TRBJ2-7 | 15 | - | TRBV20-1 | CSASGGTRAPYEQYF | TGCAGTGCTTCCGGCGGGACCAGGGCTCCCTACGAGCAGTACTTC
many | TRBJ1-5 | 13 | - | TRBV27 | CASVGGAVQPQHF | TGTGCCAGCGTGGGGGGGGCGGTCCAGCCCCAGCATTTT
few | TRBJ2-3 | 13 | - | TRBV12-3/TRBV12-4 | CASRAVGTDTQYF | TGTGCCAGCAGGGCGGTGGGCACAGATACGCAGTATTTT
few | TRBJ1-1 | 15 | - | TRBV18 | CASSPFQVVDTEAFF | TGTGCCAGCTCACCATTTCAGGTGGTGGACACTGAAGCTTTCTTT
- | TRBJ2-1 | 16 | TRBD2 | TRBV7-9 | CASSLSGRVSYNEQFF | TGTGCCAGCAGCCTATCAGGGAGGGTCTCCTACAATGAGCAGTTCTTC
few | TRBJ1-2 | 11 | - | TRBV3-1 | CASSQGYGYTF | TGTGCCAGCAGCCAAGGATATGGCTACACCTTC
many | TRBJ2-2 | 15 | - | TRBV7-9 | CASSPTNRNTGELFF | TGTGCCAGCAGCCCAACTAACCGAAACACCGGGGAGCTGTTTTTT
many | TRBJ1-5 | 15 | TRBD1 | TRBV28 | CASSFGDRVDQPQHF | TGTGCCAGCAGTTTTGGGGACAGAGTCGATCAGCCCCAGCATTTT
- | TRBJ2-3 | 15 | TRBD2 | TRBV5-1 | CASSPPSGGTDTQYF | TGCGCCAGCAGCCCCCCTAGCGGTGGCACAGATACGCAGTATTTT
many | TRBJ2-1 | 14 | TRBD2 | TRBV9 | CASSPLRELGEQFF | TGTGCCAGCAGCCCCCTGCGGGAGTTGGGTGAGCAGTTCTTC
few | TRBJ1-5 | 15 | - | TRBV5-1 | CASRLTGYSNQPQHF | TGCGCCAGCAGATTGACAGGCTATAGCAATCAGCCCCAGCATTTT
few | TRBJ2-3 | 16 | TRBD2 | TRBV7-2 | CASSLLGGDSTDTQYF | TGTGCCAGCAGCTTACTGGGAGGGGACAGCACAGATACGCAGTATTTT
few | TRBJ1-1 | 15 | TRBD1 | TRBV2 | CASSGGTGRGTEAFF | TGTGCCAGCAGTGGGGGGACAGGGCGAGGCACTGAAGCTTTCTTT
few | TRBJ2-1 | 15 | - | TRBV2 | CASSDNLLSYNEQFF | TGTGCCAGCAGTGACAACTTATTATCCTACAATGAGCAGTTCTTC
- | TRBJ2-2 | 14 | - | TRBV27 | CASTKAGDTGELFF | TGTGCCAGCACGAAAGCAGGGGACACCGGGGAGCTGTTTTTT
many | TRBJ2-7 | 13 | TRBD2 | TRBV4-2 | CASSQDRGDEQYF | TGTGCCAGCAGCCAAGATCGGGGGGACGAGCAGTACTTC
few | TRBJ2-1 | 10 | - | TRBV27 | CASNYNEQFF | TGTGCCAGCAACTACAATGAGCAGTTCTTC
- | TRBJ1-1 | 15 | - | TRBV15 | CATSRDMRGGTEAFF | TGTGCCACCAGCAGAGATATGAGAGGGGGGACTGAAGCTTTCTTT
many | TRBJ2-7 | 13 | - | TRBV5-4 | CASSSQGIYEQYF | TGTGCCAGCAGCTCCCAGGGTATCTACGAGCAGTACTTC
- | TRBJ2-7 | 13 | - | TRBV5-6 | CASSYGEGGEQYF | TGTGCCAGCAGCTACGGAGAGGGAGGCGAGCAGTACTTC
few | TRBJ2-3 | 17 | TRBD2 | TRBV20-1 | CSASRLGTSGLVDTQYF | TGCAGTGCTTCTCGCCTCGGGACTAGCGGGTTGGTAGATACGCAGTATTTT
- | TRBJ2-1 | 16 | TRBD2 | TRBV3-1 | CASSQVTSSYGNEQFF | TGTGCCAGCAGCCAAGTGACTAGCTCATACGGGAATGAGCAGTTCTTC
many | TRBJ2-2 | 14 | - | TRBV7-2 | CASSRGGATGELFF | TGTGCCAGCAGCCGTGGGGGGGCGACCGGGGAGCTGTTTTTT
many | TRBJ2-7 | 14 | - | TRBV3-1 | CASSLRPLTYEQYF | TGTGCCAGCAGCCTTCGACCCCTCACCTACGAGCAGTACTTC
few | TRBJ2-1 | 14 | - | TRBV7-2 | CASSLANPHNEQFF | TGTGCCAGCAGCTTAGCGAACCCACACAATGAGCAGTTCTTC
- | TRBJ1-1 | 14 | - | TRBV5-1 | CASSRNGMNTEAFF | TGCGCCAGCAGCCGGAACGGAATGAACACTGAAGCTTTCTTT
- | TRBJ1-5 | 17 | TRBD1 | TRBV4-1 | CASSQEQGASSNQPQHF | TGCGCCAGCAGCCAGGAACAGGGGGCGAGTAGCAATCAGCCCCAGCATTTT